This is a list of T cell receptor beta chains from one sample in a study of CD8 T cells in Susac syndrome. Each CDR3 protein gets one entry after TCRdb re-called the immunoSEQ multiplex PCR reads with MiXCR. The sample yields 90,000 to 110,000 distinct CDR3 sequences, about 95% seen once. The specimen was CD4+ T cells from PBMCs. The receptors shown here come from a human donor in good health. Each CDR3 is given with its conserved first and last residue. A D gene is named only where the DNA matches it firmly.

d_call j_call cdr3_length v_call cdr3_aa cdr3_nt
TRBD1 TRBJ1-2 14 TRBV28 CASSGSPGQGLCTF TGTGCCAGCAGTGGATCTCCGGGACAGGGTTTATGCACCTTC
NA TRBJ1-1 13 TRBV29-1 CSVGRGLQVEAFF TGCAGCGTTGGTCGGGGGCTTCAGGTTGAAGCTTTCTTT
NA TRBJ2-4 20 TRBV7-3 CASTEHGCLRNWLSKNIQYF TGTGCCAGCACGGAGCATGGGTGTTTGCGGAATTGGTTATCCAAAAACATTCAGTACTTC
TRBD1 TRBJ1-2 12 TRBV29-1 CSARTGGYGYTF TGCAGCGCTAGGACAGGAGGATATGGCTACACCTTC
NA TRBJ1-6 13 TRBV18 CASSPGRESPLHF TGTGCCAGCTCACCAGGAAGAGAGTCACCCCTCCACTTT
TRBD2 TRBJ2-7 16 TRBV6-1 CASSSALAGGPHEQYF TGTGCCAGCAGCTCAGCGCTGGCGGGAGGGCCGCACGAGCAGTACTTC
NA TRBJ1-5 13 TRBV19 CASRGSPNQPQHF TGTGCCAGTAGGGGCAGCCCGAATCAGCCCCAGCATTTT
NA TRBJ2-7 13 TRBV28 CASTSGSSYEQYF TGTGCCAGCACTTCGGGCAGCTCCTACGAGCAGTACTTC
NA TRBJ2-5 13 TRBV29-1 CSGRVRGRETQYF TGCAGCGGGAGGGTGAGAGGTCGCGAGACCCAGTACTTC
TRBD1 TRBJ1-1 13 TRBV2 CASRVDRGTEAFF TGTGCCAGCAGGGTGGACAGGGGCACTGAAGCTTTCTTT
NA TRBJ1-2 15 TRBV11-2 CASSLFVSGASGYTF TGTGCCAGCAGCTTATTTGTCTCCGGGGCGTCTGGCTACACCTTC
NA TRBJ2-7 14 TRBV7-3 CASSPTGSGLKQYF TGTGCCAGCAGCCCCACAGGGAGCGGGCTTAAGCAGTACTTC
TRBD1 TRBJ2-3 15 TRBV6-5 CASSSRQGPTDTQYF TGTGCCAGCAGTTCCCGACAGGGACCCACAGATACGCAGTATTTT
NA TRBJ2-5 16 TRBV7-3 CASSFFGVANQETQYF TGTGCCAGCAGCTTCTTTGGGGTCGCAAACCAAGAGACCCAGTACTTC
NA TRBJ2-7 12 TRBV12-3/TRBV12-4 CASSFKALEQYF TGTGCCAGCAGTTTCAAGGCTCTCGAGCAGTACTTC
NA TRBJ2-5 14 TRBV3-1 CASSQRTEGETQYF TGTGCCAGCAGCCAAAGGACAGAAGGGGAGACCCAGTACTTC
NA TRBJ1-1 11 TRBV18 CASSPDTEAFF TGTGCCAGCTCACCAGACACTGAAGCTTTCTTT
TRBD1 TRBJ2-1 14 TRBV25-1 CASSEAGQGYEQFF TGTGCCAGCAGTGAAGCGGGACAGGGTTACGAGCAGTTCTTC
NA TRBJ1-1 13 TRBV10-3 CAISVQTNTEAFF TGTGCCATCAGTGTTCAGACGAACACTGAAGCTTTCTTT
NA TRBJ1-5 12 TRBV24-1 CATSDSNQPQHF TGTGCCACCAGTGATAGCAATCAGCCCCAGCATTTT
TRBD2 TRBJ2-7 15 TRBV4-1 CASSPGLAISYEQYF TGCGCCAGCAGCCCGGGACTAGCGATTTCCTACGAGCAGTACTTC
NA TRBJ2-7 16 TRBV6-2/TRBV6-3 CASSSARREGTLGQYF TGTGCCAGCAGCTCCGCTCGGCGGGAAGGGACTCTGGGTCAGTACTTC
TRBD1 TRBJ2-7 14 TRBV6-5 CASSVDRATYEQYF TGTGCCAGCAGTGTCGACAGGGCCACCTACGAGCAGTACTTC
NA TRBJ2-7 13 TRBV7-9 CASSITGNYEQYF TGTGCCAGCAGTATTACAGGGAACTACGAGCAGTACTTC
TRBD1 TRBJ2-5 15 TRBV20-1 CSARGTGGFGETQYF TGCAGTGCTAGAGGGACAGGGGGTTTTGGGGAGACCCAGTACTTC